This T cell receptor (beta chain) comes out of a study of T cell responses to AZD1222 COVID-19 vaccine. Only in-frame clones appear in the TCRdb table, and some are missing; sequencing was by immunoSEQ multiplex PCR. The sample contains under 200,000 clones, 85% to 90% of which appear only once. The count of this clone is one. The length of the CDR3 is 13 residues. The V and J ends lost 1 base and 13 bases respectively, with 17 bases between them. Germline CDR1 reads MDHEN; CDR2 reads SYDVKM. This TCR derives from an adult who received the AZD1222 COVID-19 vaccine. The rearrangement uses TRBV28 and TRBJ2-7; no clear D gene. Source: peripheral blood, taken 28 days after the second AZD1222 dose. The CDR3 region is CASSLFLPNSPYF. For the CDR3, the DNA is TGTGCCAGCAGTTTATTTCTCCCGAATTCCCCATACTTC.